Sequencing of this TCR beta chain was carried out in a study of CD8 T cells in Susac syndrome. Reverse transcription of 0.5 to 1 ug RNA was performed with random hexamers. Amplification of the TCR beta CDR3 was carried out by immunoSEQ multiplex PCR, which spanned a total of 54 Vbeta and 13 Jbeta segments. Via MiXCR, TCRdb re-called the immunoSEQ multiplex PCR reads, giving one row per CDR3 protein. This sample yields approximately 150,000 distinct CDR3 sequences, of which 93% are seen a single time; roughly 0.13% belongs to the top ten. Sequencing input: CD4+ T cells from PBMCs. The sequence was obtained from a human donor in good health.

CDR3 amino acids: CASSSRDGATYEQYF. CDR3 DNA: TGTGCCAGCAGCTCCCGGGACGGAGCCACCTACGAGCAGTACTTC. The chain couples TRBV7-8 to TRBJ2-7; D could derive from TRBD1 or TRBD2 (5 bases each). Trimming pared 4 bases from V and 2 bases from J, leaving 15 bases between. Germline V gene lookup returns CDR1 SGHVS and CDR2 FQNEAQ. The length of the CDR3 is 15 residues.